The 21 T cell receptor beta chains listed next were all sequenced from one sample in a study of T cell responses to AZD1222 COVID-19 vaccine (dated by TCRdb to the early 2020s). Library preparation employed the immunoSEQ multiplex PCR assay. TCRdb holds this immuneACCESS table with in-frame rearrangements only. Some clones are missing; in checked studies, unresolved V genes explain under half, and the rest has no known cause. The sample includes hundreds of thousands of clones, with roughly 91% observed a single time. The ten largest make up more than 0.8% of the sample. The meaning of the sample's time point label: baseline before first vaccination. Sample treatment or condition, as interpreted from the label and publication: meningococcal conjugate vaccine given as trial control. Sequencing used peripheral blood, obtained on day 0 of MenACWY control vaccination. These receptors came from an adult in good health.

This clone was seen only once. V gene TRBV6-6 combines with J gene TRBJ1-5; no clear D. V lost 6 bases, J lost 5 bases, and 8 bases lay in between. Germline assignment: CDR1 MNHNY and CDR2 SVGAGI (reference sequence). CDR3 size: 12 residues. CDR3 residues: CASRDGDQPQHF. The CDR3 DNA reads TGTGCCAGCAGAGACGGCGATCAGCCCCAGCATTTT.

The chain combines TRBV6-5 with TRBJ1-2, with D perhaps matching TRBD1 (6 bases). The CDR3 extends over 16 amino acids. Germline CDR1 is MNHEY and CDR2 is SVGAGI. V lost 0 bases, J lost 4 bases, and 15 bases lay in between. CDR3 amino acids: CASSYSPGVVGYGYTF. CDR3 DNA: TGTGCCAGCAGTTACTCTCCAGGGGTGGTGGGCTATGGCTACACCTTC.

The rearrangement joins TRBV6-6 to TRBJ2-3; 7 nucleotides agree with TRBD2. The germline CDR1 and CDR2 sequences are MNHNY and SVGAGI (reference sequence). V was pared by 6 bases and J by 2 bases, with 5 bases of the junction left unmatched. The CDR3 consists of 14 residues. CDR3 bases: TGTGCCAGCAGAGGGGAGGGCCACACAGATACGCAGTATTTT. Protein: CASRGEGHTDTQYF.

The chain joins TRBV5-4 to TRBJ1-1, with 8 bases that match TRBD1. Germline loops: CDR1 SGHNT, CDR2 YYREEE (reference sequence). This CDR3 is 14 amino acids long. V shed 4 bases and J 1 base; nucleotides not matched to a gene: 3. The CDR3 DNA is TGTGCCAGCAGCCCAGGACAGGGGAACACTGAAGCTTTCTTT. This translates into CASSPGQGNTEAFF.

The chain combines TRBV3-1 (or the pseudogene TRBV3-2) with TRBJ2-1, with 9 bases identical to TRBD2. Losses at the gene ends were 3 bases for V and 3 bases for J; bases not matched to a gene: 6. This CDR3 is built from 16 residues. CDR1 and CDR2 from the germline V gene are LGHDT and YNNKEL (reference sequence). CDR3: CASSHPSGAYYNEQFF. The DNA for the CDR3 is TGTGCCAGCAGCCACCCTAGCGGGGCTTACTACAATGAGCAGTTCTTC.

The genes are TRBV7-9 and TRBJ1-1; D unresolved. Germline V CDR1 and CDR2: SEHNR, FQNEAQ (reference sequence). The CDR3 has 16 amino acids. V lost 5 bases and J 4 bases, leaving 20 bases between the germline ends. The CDR3 sequence is CASSPHLGRGVTEAFF. The CDR3 coding sequence is TGTGCCAGCAGCCCTCACCTAGGGCGCGGAGTCACTGAAGCTTTCTTT. Variable domain in full (rest from reference TRBV7-9 and TRBJ1-1): DTGVSQNPRHKITKRGQNVTFRCDPISEHNRLYWYRQTLGQGPEFLTYFQNEAQLEKSRLLSDRFSAERPKGSFSTLEIQRTEQGDSAMYLCASSPHLGRGVTEAFFGQGTRLTVV.

The chain couples TRBV6-5 to TRBJ2-3; tentatively, D is TRBD1 (6 bases). This CDR3 is 13 amino acids long. Germline V gene sequence: CDR1 MNHEY, CDR2 SVGAGI. Trimming cost V 7 bases and J 8 bases, with 16 bases left between them. For the CDR3, the DNA is TGTGCCAGCAACGGCAGGGGTAAAGGTACGCAGTATTTT. Translation gives CASNGRGKGTQYF.

The V and J genes are TRBV2 and TRBJ1-5; D possibly corresponds to TRBD1 (5 bases). V lost 5 bases and J lost 7, with 12 bases in between. This CDR3 comprises 13 residues. Germline CDR1 reads SNHLY; CDR2 reads FYNNEI. The CDR3 reads CASSQGTRQPQHF. In nucleotides, the CDR3 is TGTGCCAGCAGTCAGGGTACGCGCCAGCCCCAGCATTTT.

V is TRBV15 and J is TRBJ2-3; a weak D match, TRBD2 (5 bases). The CDR3 totals 19 residues. Germline V lookup: CDR1 LNHNV, CDR2 YYDKDF (reference sequence). Trimming removed 1 base from V and 5 bases from J, with 25 bases in between. For the CDR3, the DNA is TGTGCCACCAGCAGAGTCACTTCCGGTTTAGTGGGGAGAGGAGATACGCAGTATTTT. This codes for CATSRVTSGLVGRGDTQYF. Using reference TRBV15 and TRBJ2-3 for the parts outside the CDR3, the full variable domain is DAMVIQNPRYQVTQFGKPVTLSCSQTLNHNVMYWYQQKSSQAPKLLFHYYDKDFNNEADTPDNFQSRRPNTSFCFLDIRSPGLGDTAMYLCATSRVTSGLVGRGDTQYFGPGTRLTVL.

This chain uses TRBV11-2 with TRBJ1-1; D not resolved. This CDR3 contains 12 residues. The germline V and J ends were trimmed by 3 bases and 1 base, with 3 bases remaining between them. Germline values: CDR1 SGHAT, CDR2 FQNNGV. This CDR3 reads CASSFPNTEAFF. The CDR3 coding sequence is TGTGCCAGCAGCTTTCCGAACACTGAAGCTTTCTTT.

The CDR3 nucleotides read TGTGCCAGCAGCTCCGAAGCGGGGGTGCAGTACTTC. Translated: CASSSEAGVQYF. This sequence joins TRBV11-3 and TRBJ2-7; 8 positions agree with TRBD2. The trim removed 4 bases at V and 9 bases at J, leaving 5 bases unmatched. The CDR3 totals 12 residues. Germline CDR1 SGHNT, CDR2 YENEEA. The whole variable domain, remainder taken from reference TRBV11-3 and TRBJ2-7, is EAGVVQSPRYKIIEKKQPVAFWCNPISGHNTLYWYLQNLGQGPELLIRYENEEAVDDSQLPKDRFSAERLKGVDSTLKIQPAELGDSAVYLCASSSEAGVQYFGPGTRLTVT.

The chain carries TRBV6-5 and TRBJ2-3; the D gene is possibly TRBD2 (5 bases). Deletions cut 7 bases from V and 2 bases from J, with 13 bases between. Germline V gene data show CDR1 as MNHEY and CDR2 as SVGAGI. CDR3 length equals 14 residues. The CDR3 here is CASTVTGNTDTQYF. The DNA for the CDR3 is TGTGCCAGCACCGTCACGGGGAACACAGATACGCAGTATTTT.

This chain joins TRBV18 and TRBJ1-5; maybe TRBD1 (6 bases). V was trimmed by 2 bases and J by 6 bases, leaving 14 bases between them. Germline V CDR1 and CDR2: KGHSH, LQKENI. The CDR3 loop spans 15 amino acids. CDR3 region: CASSPGVTGIQPQHF. As DNA, the CDR3 is TGTGCCAGCTCACCAGGGGTCACAGGGATTCAGCCCCAGCATTTT.

The chain has TRBV2 and TRBJ1-2; no definite D call. Germline V gene lookup returns CDR1 SNHLY and CDR2 FYNNEI. The CDR3 loop spans 12 amino acids. V was shortened by 5 bases and J by 4 bases, with 8 bases between the two germline ends. This chain's CDR3 is CASSPAPYGYTF. Written as DNA, the CDR3 is TGTGCCAGCAGTCCCGCCCCCTATGGCTACACCTTC.

The chain employs TRBV19 and TRBJ1-2, with D possibly matching TRBD1 (5 bases). Germline lookup yields CDR1 LNHDA and CDR2 SQIVND (reference sequence). The CDR3 is 14 residues long. Trimming stripped 6 bases from V and 4 bases from J, with 15 bases between. CDR3 sequence (DNA): TGTGCCAGTAGCCCAGGGTATGAGGGCTATGGCTACACCTTC. This translates into CASSPGYEGYGYTF.

The V and J genes are TRBV6-5 and TRBJ2-7; D possibly corresponds to TRBD1 (6 bases). Trimming took off 1 base at V and 3 bases at J, with 13 bases between the two ends. Germline V gene lookup returns CDR1 MNHEY and CDR2 SVGAGI. The CDR3 covers 15 residues. The CDR3 DNA is TGTGCCAGCAGTTACTTATGGGGGCCTTACTACGAGCAGTACTTC. It codes for CASSYLWGPYYEQYF.

The chain combines TRBV2 with TRBJ1-1; D unresolved. V was clipped by 6 bases and J by 0 bases, with 5 bases between them. The germline V gene has CDR1 SNHLY and CDR2 FYNNEI. This CDR3 spans 12 amino acids. CDR3 in amino acids: CASSNLNTEAFF. CDR3 nucleotide sequence: TGTGCCAGCAGCAACTTGAACACTGAAGCTTTCTTT.

The chain uses TRBV7-9 and TRBJ2-7; the D gene is possibly TRBD2 (7 bases). V was pared by 6 bases and J by 2 bases, with 14 bases between. The CDR3 spans 14 residues. CDR1 is SEHNR and CDR2 is FQNEAQ in the germline V gene (reference sequence). The CDR3 loop reads CASRIEGGAYEQYF. DNA for the CDR3: TGTGCCAGCAGGATAGAGGGGGGGGCCTACGAGCAGTACTTC.

This clone was seen only a few times. The chain couples TRBV5-8 to TRBJ1-4, with D unresolved. V dropped 2 bases and J dropped 8 bases, with 16 bases sitting between them. There are 15 residues in the CDR3. In germline, CDR1 is SGHTS, CDR2 YDEGEE. The chain's CDR3 is CASSFRRGVGEKLFF. The CDR3 nucleotides are TGTGCCAGCAGCTTTCGTCGGGGTGTCGGGGAAAAACTGTTTTTT. Using reference TRBV5-8 and TRBJ1-4 for the parts outside the CDR3, the full variable domain is EAGVTQSPTHLIKTRGQQATLRCSPISGHTSVYWYQQALGLGLQFLLWYDEGEERNRGNFPPRFSGRQFPNYSSELNVNALELEDSALYLCASSFRRGVGEKLFFGSGTQLSVL.

The V gene is TRBV28, the J gene TRBJ1-5; D ambiguous. V shed 8 bases and J shed 0 bases, with 8 bases lying between them. CDR3 length: 13 residues. Looked up from germline, CDR1 is MDHEN and CDR2 is SYDVKM. CDR3: CASRRNSNQPQHF. CDR3 DNA: TGTGCCAGCCGGAGGAATAGCAATCAGCCCCAGCATTTT.

The rearrangement uses TRBV5-6 and TRBJ1-5, with 9 nucleotides matching TRBD1. Germline CDR1 is SGHDT and CDR2 is YYEEEE. The CDR3 is 15 amino acids. After removal of 2 bases from V and 4 bases from J, the junction contained 4 bases not matched to a gene. The CDR3 loop reads CASSFGTGFNQPQHF. The CDR3 nucleotides read TGTGCCAGCAGCTTCGGGACAGGGTTTAATCAGCCCCAGCATTTT.